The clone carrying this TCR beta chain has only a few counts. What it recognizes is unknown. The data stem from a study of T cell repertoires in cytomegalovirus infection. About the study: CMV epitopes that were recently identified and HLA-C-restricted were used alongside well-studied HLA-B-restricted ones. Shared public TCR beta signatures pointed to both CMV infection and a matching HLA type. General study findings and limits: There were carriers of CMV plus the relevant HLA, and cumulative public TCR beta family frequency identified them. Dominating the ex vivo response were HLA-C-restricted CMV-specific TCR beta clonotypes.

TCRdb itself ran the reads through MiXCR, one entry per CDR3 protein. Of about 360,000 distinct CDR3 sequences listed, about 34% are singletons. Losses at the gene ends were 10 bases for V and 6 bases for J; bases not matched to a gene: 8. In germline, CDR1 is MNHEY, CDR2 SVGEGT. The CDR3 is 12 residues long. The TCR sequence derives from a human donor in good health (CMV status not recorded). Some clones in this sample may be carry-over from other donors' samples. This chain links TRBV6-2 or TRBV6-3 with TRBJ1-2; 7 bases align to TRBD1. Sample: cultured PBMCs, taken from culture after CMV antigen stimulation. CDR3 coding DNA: TGTGCCATAGAGGGGGCATCGGATGGCTACACCTTC. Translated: CAIEGASDGYTF.